The clone carrying this TCR beta chain turned up a few times. The antigen is unknown. 13 Jbeta primers and 60 Vbeta primers were used for the PCR. Only in-frame clones appear in the TCRdb table, and some are missing; sequencing was by immunoSEQ multiplex PCR. This sample has 150,000 to 250,000 clones; roughly four fifths occur once, and the top ten carry approximately 2.1%. This entry belongs to a study of cytomegalovirus exposure and HLA in healthy donors. Whole-study results and caveats: Highly shared sequence variants in one cluster were likely a sequencing artifact.

Healthy bone marrow donors made up the donor group. CDR1 is SGHRS, CDR2 YFSETQ, per germline. The CDR3 consists of 16 residues. Trimming cost V 4 bases and J 2 bases; bases outside gene matches: 11. The chain recombines TRBV5-1 with TRBJ1-2; 7 bases line up with TRBD1. The sequenced sample was PBMCs. The source is a man under 40 in good health and CMV-seronegative. The CDR3 reads CASSKRQGSRNYGYTF. The CDR3 DNA reads as TGCGCCAGCAGCAAAAGACAGGGAAGTAGGAACTATGGCTACACCTTC.